This T cell receptor (beta chain) was identified in a study of radiotherapy plus CTLA-4 blockade in lung cancer. The repertoire was sequenced with immunoSEQ multiplex PCR; TCRdb's copy has only in-frame clones and lacks some. This table has 40,000 to 50,000 clones, approximately 78% appearing once. Germline values: CDR1 MNHEY, CDR2 SMNVEV (reference sequence). V was pared by 5 bases and J by 0 bases, with 6 bases of the junction left unmatched. The CDR3 spans 17 residues. The sequences come from peripheral blood, collected from a patient treated with radiotherapy plus ipilimumab. V is TRBV27 and J is TRBJ2-5; 13 nucleotides match TRBD2. This TCR derives from a human donor with non-small cell lung cancer who had stable disease on radiotherapy plus ipilimumab. CDR3 loop: CASSPRGLAGYQETQYF. The CDR3 coding sequence is TGTGCCAGCAGTCCCCGGGGACTAGCGGGATACCAAGAGACCCAGTACTTC.